Listed here are 15 T cell receptor beta chains from one sample, sequenced in a study of cytomegalovirus exposure and HLA in healthy donors. PCR amplification relied on 60 Vbeta primers (plus 13 Jbeta primers). Sequenced by immunoSEQ multiplex PCR; TCRdb stores in-frame clones only, minus some. The table shows more than 95,000 clones, with 64% occurring only once. Material for sequencing was PBMCs. All receptors derive from a man aged 55-75 years in good health and CMV-seronegative.

This sequence joins TRBV6-1 and TRBJ2-5; TRBD2 aligns across 11 bases. The last part of the DNA fits TRBJ2-7 better; the J call may be wrong. Germline V gene sequence: CDR1 MNHNS, CDR2 SASEGT. The CDR3 consists of 15 residues. The CDR3 spells CASSGGTSGYYEQYF. The CDR3 nucleotides read TGTGCCAGCAGTGGCGGGACTAGCGGTTACTACGAGCAGTACTTC.

As regards this clone: Sequence at one end of the junction differs from germline and may be a read error. J is TRBJ2-7 and V is TRBV4-1, with 10 bases identical to TRBD2. This CDR3 contains 17 residues. Looked up from germline, CDR1 is MGHRA and CDR2 is YSYEKL. The CDR3, as DNA: TGCGCCGGCAGCCAAGAGACTAGCGGGCTGAGCTCCTACGAGCAGTACTTC. This codes for CAGSQETSGLSSYEQYF.

The chain has TRBV9 and TRBJ1-6; 7 nucleotides match TRBD1. Trimming took 3 bases from V and 9 from J; bases not matched to a gene: 9. CDR3 length: 15 residues. Germline V gene sequence: CDR1 SGDLS, CDR2 YYNGEE. CDR3 coding DNA: TGTGCCAGCAGCGCCCTGACAGGGAGTGGTTCACCCCTCCACTTT. Translated, it gives CASSALTGSGSPLHF.

J is TRBJ2-5 and V is TRBV18; D is possibly TRBD1 (7 bases). Trimming pared 5 bases from V and 5 bases from J, leaving 18 bases between. This CDR3 comprises 15 residues. From germline, CDR1 is KGHSH and CDR2 LQKENI. CDR3 coding DNA: TGTGCCAGCTCAGCGGGACAGAAGAAGGCCGAGACCCAGTACTTC. It specifies CASSAGQKKAETQYF.

V and J are TRBV27 and TRBJ1-1; D might be TRBD1 (6 bases). The CDR3 spans 12 residues. Germline assignment: CDR1 MNHEY and CDR2 SMNVEV (reference sequence). V lost 2 bases and J 11 bases, leaving 12 bases between the germline ends. CDR3 nucleotides: TGTGCCAGCAGTTTACTCACAGGGCCGGCTTTCTTT. Amino acid sequence: CASSLLTGPAFF.

This chain connects TRBV30 to TRBJ2-3; TRBD2 aligns across 8 bases. The V and J ends lost 6 bases and 5 bases, in that order; junction bases with no gene match: 7. CDR3 length: 13 amino acids. Per germline, CDR1 GTSNPN and CDR2 SVGIG (reference sequence). This CDR3 reads CACPRTSGDTQYF. Written as DNA, the CDR3 is TGTGCCTGCCCACGCACTAGCGGAGATACGCAGTATTTT. The full variable domain, its missing parts supplied by reference TRBV30 and TRBJ2-3, is SQTIHQWPATLVQPVGSPLSLECTVEGTSNPNLYWYRQAAGRGLQLLFYSVGIGQISSEVPQNLSASRPQDRQFILSSKKLLLSDSGFYLCACPRTSGDTQYFGPGTRLTVL.

The CDR3 sequence: CASSAKTGPSGPLHF. CDR3 bases: TGTGCCAGCAGCGCCAAGACAGGGCCCTCGGGACCCCTCCACTTT. The rearrangement joins TRBV9 to TRBJ1-6, with 7 bases fitting TRBD1. Germline V gene sequence: CDR1 SGDLS, CDR2 YYNGEE. J was trimmed by 12 bases and V by 3 bases; bases with no gene match: 12. CDR3 length: 15 amino acids.

V and J are TRBV27 and TRBJ2-3, with 11 bases lining up with TRBD2. Germline CDR1 reads MNHEY; CDR2 reads SMNVEV (reference sequence). V was clipped by 5 bases and J by 1 base; unmatched bases: 5. The CDR3 runs to 16 residues. The CDR3 coding sequence is TGTGCCAGCAGTACCGGACTAGCGGGCCGCACAGATACGCAGTATTTT. Encoded protein: CASSTGLAGRTDTQYF.

The chain couples TRBV7-9 to TRBJ2-1; 8 nucleotides agree with TRBD2. Trimming removed 0 bases from V and 7 bases from J; junction bases left unmatched: 11. This CDR3 has 17 amino acids. Germline lookup yields CDR1 SEHNR and CDR2 FQNEAQ (reference sequence). The chain's CDR3 is CASSLAVREGRYNEQFF. In DNA form, the CDR3 reads TGTGCCAGCAGCTTAGCGGTCCGGGAGGGCCGGTATAATGAGCAGTTCTTC.

The gene calls are TRBV11-3 and TRBJ2-1; 8 nucleotides line up with TRBD1. The J segment lost 8 bases and the V segment lost 3 bases, leaving 6 bases of the junction unmatched. This CDR3 spans 14 amino acids. The germline V gene has CDR1 SGHNT and CDR2 YENEEA. The CDR3: CASSFGQGGDEQFF. CDR3 nucleotides: TGTGCCAGCAGCTTCGGACAGGGTGGTGATGAGCAGTTCTTC.

This chain connects TRBV10-3 to TRBJ2-1; 7 positions match TRBD1. V was clipped by 0 bases and J by 1 base; unmatched bases: 9. Looked up from germline, CDR1 is ENHRY and CDR2 is SYGVKD. The CDR3 extends over 18 amino acids. CDR3 residues: CAISESTGTAWSYNEQFF. As DNA, the CDR3 is TGTGCCATCAGTGAGTCCACCGGGACAGCTTGGTCCTACAATGAGCAGTTCTTC.

This chain uses TRBV5-1 with TRBJ2-5; 8 positions agree with TRBD2. The CDR3 is 14 residues long. The V segment lost 3 bases and the J segment 4 bases; nucleotides outside the gene matches: 5. The V gene's germline CDR1 is SGHRS and CDR2 YFSETQ. CDR3 loop: CASSSSGSVETQYF. The CDR3 region has the DNA TGCGCCAGCAGCTCGAGCGGGAGCGTAGAGACCCAGTACTTC.

The chain has TRBV2 and TRBJ2-7, with 7 bases fitting TRBD1. In germline, CDR1 is SNHLY, CDR2 FYNNEI. With V trimmed by 7 bases and J by 3 bases, 6 bases remained unmatched. The length of the CDR3 is 13 residues. CDR3 DNA sequence: TGTGCCAGCATGGGACAGTTCGTCTACGAGCAGTACTTC. This encodes CASMGQFVYEQYF.

The chain recombines TRBV5-1 with TRBJ2-5, with a weak D call TRBD2 (5 bases). Between the trimmed V and J ends, which lost 0 bases and 2 bases, there was a span of 8 bases. The CDR3 covers 14 residues. The germline V gene encodes CDR1 SGHRS and CDR2 YFSETQ. CDR3 in amino acids: CASSLERNQETQYF. In DNA, the CDR3 is TGCGCCAGCAGCTTGGAGCGGAATCAAGAGACCCAGTACTTC.

The chain employs TRBV6-4 and TRBJ2-6; D is unresolved. CDR1 and CDR2 (germline): MRHNA, SNTAGT. The CDR3 has 14 residues. The ends were cut back, 6 bases at V and 4 bases at J, with 10 bases in the middle. The CDR3 region has the DNA TGTGCCAGCAGGACAACCTTGGGGGCCAACGTCCTGACTTTC. It codes for CASRTTLGANVLTF.